The 13 T cell receptor beta chains presented below share a single source sample, sequenced in a study of CD8 T cells in ankylosing spondylitis (TCRdb year 2017). The library relied on 5' RACE. The listed sequencing device is Illumina HiSeq 2500. In-frame beta chains were kept once TCRdb had trimmed the public reads at Q25 with fastp and called clones with MiXCR. Rows matching on CDR3 protein sequence are summarized as one entry with the most common DNA and genes. The sample data list more than 250,000 distinct CDR3 sequences, and 11% of these were observed just once. Jointly, the top ten make up about 10% of the sample. Sequenced input: blood, either unsorted or a sorted T cell fraction (not recorded which). The receptors were gathered from a female donor with ankylosing spondylitis or in good health (not recorded which).

This clonotype was picked up many times. This chain connects TRBV20-1 to TRBJ2-5, with D unclear. The CDR3 loop spans 12 amino acids. V was pared by 6 bases and J by 4 bases, with 12 bases between. CDR1 and CDR2 from the germline V gene are DFQATT and SNEGSKA (reference sequence). The CDR3 DNA is TGCAGTGCAGCCCGAGTGCTAGAGACCCAGTACTTC. This translates into CSAARVLETQYF.

This clonotype was detected many times. This chain uses TRBV5-1 with TRBJ2-3; 8 nucleotides align to TRBD1. This CDR3 is built from 14 residues. With 5 bases clipped from V and 3 bases from J, the junction kept 5 bases outside the gene matches. Germline V gene lookup returns CDR1 SGHRS and CDR2 YFSETQ. The CDR3 sequence is CASSLTGVTDTQYF. The CDR3 region has the DNA TGCGCCAGCAGTTTGACAGGGGTGACAGATACGCAGTATTTT.

This clonotype showed up many times. The chain couples TRBV7-6 to TRBJ2-7; D possibly corresponds to TRBD2 (7 bases). This CDR3 has 18 residues. V was pared by 2 bases and J by 4 bases, with 24 bases between. The germline gives CDR1 SGHVS, CDR2 FNYEAQ. CDR3 bases: TGTGCCAGCAGCTTAACGGCTCGAACAGGGACTAAAAGTTACGAGCAGTACTTC. Protein sequence: CASSLTARTGTKSYEQYF.

There are many counts of this clonotype. V usage is TRBV7-2 and J usage is TRBJ1-1; D unresolved. The CDR3 is made up of 14 amino acids. Germline V lookup: CDR1 SGHTA, CDR2 FQGNSA. V was cut by 1 base and J by 0 bases, with 6 bases left in between. CDR3 protein: CASSLVGVNTEAFF. CDR3 DNA sequence: TGTGCCAGCAGCTTAGTAGGCGTGAACACTGAAGCTTTCTTT.

The gene calls are TRBV3-1 and TRBJ2-2; the match to TRBD1 covers 9 bases. With V trimmed by 6 bases and J by 5 bases, 10 bases remained unmatched. This CDR3 spans 16 amino acids. Germline values: CDR1 LGHDT, CDR2 YNNKEL (reference sequence). This chain's CDR3 is CASSDPGQGFTGELFF. CDR3 DNA: TGTGCCAGCAGTGATCCGGGACAGGGTTTTACCGGGGAGCTGTTTTTT.

This clonotype has just a few counts. The chain carries TRBV5-1 and TRBJ2-1, with 10 bases aligning to TRBD2. The CDR3 consists of 15 residues. V shed 0 bases and J 8 bases; nucleotides not matched to a gene: 5. Germline CDR1 and CDR2: SGHRS and YFSETQ. This chain's CDR3 is CASSLASSGGYEQFF. The CDR3 region has the DNA TGCGCCAGCAGCTTGGCCTCTAGCGGGGGATATGAGCAGTTCTTC.

This chain uses TRBV29-1 with TRBJ2-3; D ambiguous. Trimming left V 3 bases short and J 0 bases short, with 7 bases between. Germline loops: CDR1 SQVTM, CDR2 ANQGSEA. The CDR3 has 13 amino acids. Here the CDR3 DNA reads TGCAGCGTTGAGGGCAGAAGCACAGATACGCAGTATTTT. Residues: CSVEGRSTDTQYF.

Regarding this clonotype: One base away lies a much larger clone, so this may be a sequencing read error. This sequence joins TRBV10-3 and TRBJ2-5; D may be TRBD2 (6 bases). This CDR3 spans 16 amino acids. Trimming stripped 3 bases from V and 6 bases from J, with 20 bases between. Per the germline V gene, CDR1 is ENHRY and CDR2 is SYGVKD. The CDR3 is CAISDSVVGGRKTQYF. The CDR3 region has the DNA TGTGCCATCAGTGATAGCGTCGTGGGGGGTCGAAAGACCCAGTACTTC.

This clonotype was seen many times. The junction and the germline gene differ at one end; a read error may be behind it. This chain uses TRBV12-3 or TRBV12-4 with TRBJ2-3; a weak D match, TRBD1 (6 bases). CDR3 size: 14 residues. CDR3 DNA: TGCGCCAGCAGTCTTTCAGGGGGCACAGATACGCAGTATTTT. It is translated as CASSLSGGTDTQYF.

At least ten counts were recorded for this clonotype. The genes are TRBV7-2 and TRBJ2-2, with no clear D. The germline gives CDR1 SGHTA, CDR2 FQGNSA. This CDR3 comprises 13 residues. V was trimmed by 1 base and J by 5 bases, leaving 5 bases between them. DNA for the CDR3: TGTGCCAGCAGCTTAGGATGGACCGGGGAGCTGTTTTTT. It is translated as CASSLGWTGELFF.

This clonotype was found many times. This chain connects TRBV5-1 to TRBJ2-1, with 11 positions matching TRBD2. Trimming took 3 bases from V and 4 from J; bases not matched to a gene: 6. CDR3 length: 16 residues. Germline assignment: CDR1 SGHRS and CDR2 YFSETQ. CDR3 loop: CASSWDSGGAYNEQFF. CDR3 sequence (DNA): TGCGCCAGCAGCTGGGATAGCGGGGGGGCTTACAATGAGCAGTTCTTC.

This clonotype was picked up many times. The J gene is TRBJ2-1, the V gene TRBV5-1; the D is unclear. V lost 0 bases, J lost 0 bases, and 10 bases lay in between. Germline V gene data show CDR1 as SGHRS and CDR2 as YFSETQ. The CDR3 runs 16 residues. This chain's CDR3 is CASSLDFSSSYNEQFF. DNA of the CDR3: TGCGCCAGCAGCTTGGATTTTTCCAGCTCCTACAATGAGCAGTTCTTC.

Ten or more counts support this clonotype. The chain couples TRBV7-9 to TRBJ1-5, with D unresolved. The V gene lost 1 base and the J gene lost 1 base, with 11 bases spanning the gap. Germline V gives CDR1 SEHNR, CDR2 FQNEAQ (reference sequence). CDR3 length equals 16 residues. The CDR3 bases are TGTGCCAGCAGCTTAGGCGGGCAAGGAAGCAATCAGCCCCAGCATTTT. Translation gives CASSLGGQGSNQPQHF.